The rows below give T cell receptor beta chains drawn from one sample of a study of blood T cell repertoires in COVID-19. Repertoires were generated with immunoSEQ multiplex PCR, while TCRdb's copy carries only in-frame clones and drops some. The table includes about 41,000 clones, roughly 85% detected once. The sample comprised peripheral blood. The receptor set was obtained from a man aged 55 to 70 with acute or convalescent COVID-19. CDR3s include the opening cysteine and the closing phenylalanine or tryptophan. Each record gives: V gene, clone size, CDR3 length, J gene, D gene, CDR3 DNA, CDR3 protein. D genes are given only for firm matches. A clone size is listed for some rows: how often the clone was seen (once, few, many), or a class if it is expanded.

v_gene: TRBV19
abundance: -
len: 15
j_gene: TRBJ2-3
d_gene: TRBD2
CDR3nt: TGTGCCAGTACCCGACTAGCGGGGGGCACAGATACGCAGTATTTT
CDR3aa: CASTRLAGGTDTQYF

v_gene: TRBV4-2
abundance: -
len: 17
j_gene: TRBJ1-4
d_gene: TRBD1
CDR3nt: TGTGCCAGCAGCCAAGACCCCCCGGGACAGAGACGGGAAAAACTGTTTTTT
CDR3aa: CASSQDPPGQRREKLFF

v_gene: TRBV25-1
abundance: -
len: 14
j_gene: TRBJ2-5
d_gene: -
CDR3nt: TGTGCCAGCAGTGTCACAACTAGTCAAGAGACCCAGTACTTC
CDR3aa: CASSVTTSQETQYF

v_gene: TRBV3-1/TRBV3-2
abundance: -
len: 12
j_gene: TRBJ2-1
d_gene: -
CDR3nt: TGTGCCAGCAGCCCCACGGGGGGCCGAGGGTTCTTC
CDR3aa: CASSPTGGRGFF

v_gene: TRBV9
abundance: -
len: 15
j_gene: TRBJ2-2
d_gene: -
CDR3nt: TGTGCCAGCAGTCCTGAGGGGGGGCTCCCCGGGGAGCTGTTTTTT
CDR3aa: CASSPEGGLPGELFF

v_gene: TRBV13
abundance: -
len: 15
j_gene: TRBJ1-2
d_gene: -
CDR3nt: TGTGCCAGCAGCCCCCGTGCAGGCCTGAACTATGGCTACACCTTC
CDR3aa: CASSPRAGLNYGYTF

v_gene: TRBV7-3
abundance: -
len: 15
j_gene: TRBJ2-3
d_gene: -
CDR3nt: TGTGCCAGCAGCCTTGCCGGGGAAAACACAGATACGCAGTATTTT
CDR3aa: CASSLAGENTDTQYF

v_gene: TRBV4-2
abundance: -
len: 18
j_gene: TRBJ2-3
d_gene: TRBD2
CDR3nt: TGTGCCAGCAGCCAAGATCCCGCGACTAGCGGGGGGTTCCATACGCAGTATTTT
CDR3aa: CASSQDPATSGGFHTQYF

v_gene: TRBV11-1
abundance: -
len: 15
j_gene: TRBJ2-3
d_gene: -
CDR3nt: TGTGCCAGCGCCGCCTTTGGGCCGAGCACAGATACGCAGTATTTT
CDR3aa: CASAAFGPSTDTQYF

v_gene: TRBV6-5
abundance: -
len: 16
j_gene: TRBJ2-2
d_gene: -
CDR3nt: TGTGCCAGCAGTTACGTAGGGACACCCGACACCGGGGAGCTGTTTTTT
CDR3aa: CASSYVGTPDTGELFF

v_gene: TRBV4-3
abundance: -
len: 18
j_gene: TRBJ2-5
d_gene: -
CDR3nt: TGCGCCAGCAGCCAAGCCAATTGGGTGGGCGGCAGGGGGGTTACCCAGTACTTC
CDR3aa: CASSQANWVGGRGVTQYF

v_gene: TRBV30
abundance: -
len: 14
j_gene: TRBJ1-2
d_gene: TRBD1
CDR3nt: TGTGCCTGGAGTGGGTGGACAGGGTCCGATGGCTACACCTTC
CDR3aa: CAWSGWTGSDGYTF

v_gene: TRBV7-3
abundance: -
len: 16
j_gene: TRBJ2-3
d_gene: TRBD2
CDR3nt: TGTGCCAGCAGCTCCGGGACTAGCGGGGCCACAGATACGCAGTATTTT
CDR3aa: CASSSGTSGATDTQYF

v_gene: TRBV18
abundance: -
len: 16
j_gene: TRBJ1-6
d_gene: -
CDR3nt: TGTGCCAGCTCACCACAGACCCCAGGGGAACCTTCACCCCTCCACTTT
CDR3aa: CASSPQTPGEPSPLHF

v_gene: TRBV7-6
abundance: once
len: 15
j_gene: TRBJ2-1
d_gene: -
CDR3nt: TGTGCCAGCAGCTTAGATTGGGGGCCCTACAATGAGCAGTTCTTC
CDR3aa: CASSLDWGPYNEQFF

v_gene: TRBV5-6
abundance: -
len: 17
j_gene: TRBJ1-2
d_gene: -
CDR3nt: TGTGCCAGCAGCTTGGGGCCAGGTACCGAATTGAACTATGGCTACACCTTC
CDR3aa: CASSLGPGTELNYGYTF

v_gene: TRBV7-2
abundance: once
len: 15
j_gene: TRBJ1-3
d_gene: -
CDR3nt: TGTGCCAGCAGCTTAGAGGAAGGGGTTGGAAACACCATATATTTT
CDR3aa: CASSLEEGVGNTIYF

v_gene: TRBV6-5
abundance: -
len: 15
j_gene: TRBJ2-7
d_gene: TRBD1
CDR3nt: TGTGCCAGCAGTTACTCCGGGACAGGGGGCTACGAGCAGTACTTC
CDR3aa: CASSYSGTGGYEQYF

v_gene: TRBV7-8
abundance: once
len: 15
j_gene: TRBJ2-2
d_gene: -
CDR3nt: TGTGCCAGCAGCTTGATAGCGACCGTCACCGGGGAGCTGTTTTTT
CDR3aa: CASSLIATVTGELFF

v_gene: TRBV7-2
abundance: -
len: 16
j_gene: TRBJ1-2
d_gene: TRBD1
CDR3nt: TGTGCCAGCAGCCAGGGGGCGCGGCGATCAAACTATGGCTACACCTTC
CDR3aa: CASSQGARRSNYGYTF

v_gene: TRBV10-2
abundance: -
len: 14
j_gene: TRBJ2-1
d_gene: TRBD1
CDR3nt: TGCGCCAGCAGTGAAACAGGGGGAACCAATGAGCAGTTCTTC
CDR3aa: CASSETGGTNEQFF

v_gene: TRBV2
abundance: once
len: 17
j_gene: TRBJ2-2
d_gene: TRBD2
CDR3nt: TGTGCCAGCAGTGAGGGAGTAGCGGGGTCGAACACCGGGGAGCTGTTTTTT
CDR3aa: CASSEGVAGSNTGELFF

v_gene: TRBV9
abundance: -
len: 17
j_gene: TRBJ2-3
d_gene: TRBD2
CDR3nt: TGTGCCAGCAGCCCACGGGCTCCGGGACTAGTCACAGATACGCAGTATTTT
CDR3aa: CASSPRAPGLVTDTQYF

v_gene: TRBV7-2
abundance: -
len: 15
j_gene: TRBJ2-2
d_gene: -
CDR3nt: TGTGCCAGCAGCTTAGGGGCGTCGAACACCGGGGAGCTGTTTTTT
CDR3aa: CASSLGASNTGELFF

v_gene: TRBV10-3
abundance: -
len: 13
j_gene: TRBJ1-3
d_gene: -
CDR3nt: TGTGCCATCAGTGAGTCGAGCTGGAACACCATATATTTT
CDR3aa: CAISESSWNTIYF

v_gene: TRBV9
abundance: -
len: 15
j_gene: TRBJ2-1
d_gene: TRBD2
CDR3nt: TGTGCCAGCAGCCCCTCGGGGGGGGCGTTGAATGAGCAGTTCTTC
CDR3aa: CASSPSGGALNEQFF

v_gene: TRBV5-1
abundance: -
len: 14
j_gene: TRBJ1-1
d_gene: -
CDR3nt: TGCGCCAGCAGCCCGAGAGGGGAGGGAACTGAAGCTTTCTTT
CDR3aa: CASSPRGEGTEAFF